Presented here are 7 T cell receptor beta chains from one specimen sequenced in a study of T cells after yellow fever vaccination. Via MiXCR, TCRdb re-called the 5' RACE reads, giving one row per CDR3 protein. The table has some 670,000 distinct CDR3 sequences, 9% to 15% seen once; the top ten hold about 15%. The sample was PBMCs, taken on the day of the yellow fever booster vaccination. The receptors come from a man aged 25 to 45 who received the YFV17D yellow fever vaccine.

The rearrangement links TRBV23-1 to TRBJ1-1; D not certain. TRBV23-1 counts as an open reading frame of uncertain function. V dropped 9 bases and J dropped 3 bases, with 8 bases sitting between them. This CDR3 has 11 amino acids. The CDR3 is CASISDTEAFF. CDR3 in DNA: TGCGCCAGTATCAGCGACACTGAAGCTTTCTTT.

This clonotype has only a few counts. V and J are TRBV5-5 and TRBJ1-1, with TRBD1 identical over 8 bases. CDR3 length: 17 residues. J lost 4 bases, V lost 4 bases, and 15 bases had no gene match. CDR1 SGHKS and CDR2 YYEKEE come from the germline V gene (reference sequence). The CDR3: CASSVGTGWISGTEAFF. CDR3 in DNA: TGTGCCAGCAGCGTCGGGACAGGCTGGATTTCGGGCACTGAAGCTTTCTTT.

This clonotype has only a few counts. The rearrangement uses TRBV5-1 and TRBJ2-5; D is ambiguous. V lost 4 bases and J lost 5, with 12 bases in between. Germline V gene lookup returns CDR1 SGHRS and CDR2 YFSETQ. This CDR3 region has 13 residues. In DNA form, the CDR3 reads TGCGCCAGCAGCGGTCACCCCGCCGAGACCCAGTACTTC. This sequence encodes CASSGHPAETQYF.

This clonotype turned up a few times. The rearrangement links TRBV10-3 to TRBJ2-2, with D perhaps matching TRBD2 (6 bases). The V and J ends lost 7 bases and 6 bases respectively, with 15 bases between them. CDR3 length equals 14 residues. From germline, CDR1 is ENHRY and CDR2 SYGVKD. The CDR3 sequence is CAITPGGTPGELFF. The CDR3 coding sequence is TGTGCCATCACCCCCGGGGGAACCCCCGGGGAGCTGTTTTTT.

With respect to this clonotype: A much more abundant neighbour one base away suggests this may be a read error. The DNA for the CDR3 is TGCAGCGTTGAGAAGGGCATGAACACTGAAGCTTTCTTT. Translating it yields CSVEKGMNTEAFF. The V and J genes are TRBV29-1 and TRBJ1-1; D remains unclear. This CDR3 is built from 13 residues. Germline CDR1 is SQVTM and CDR2 is ANQGSEA. Trimming left V 3 bases short and J 0 bases short, with 8 bases between.

The chain has TRBV12-3 or TRBV12-4 and TRBJ1-2; D ambiguous. The germline V and J ends were trimmed by 3 bases and 14 bases, with 19 bases remaining between them. The CDR3 extends over 13 amino acids. The CDR3 region is CASSFGSTLMGTF. In nucleotides, the CDR3 is TGTGCCAGCAGTTTTGGGTCGACCCTTATGGGGACCTTC.

The chain carries TRBV27 and TRBJ2-7; D unresolved. The CDR3 is made up of 13 amino acids. Germline V gene lookup returns CDR1 MNHEY and CDR2 SMNVEV (reference sequence). V was shortened by 1 base and J by 3 bases, with 7 bases between the two germline ends. The CDR3 DNA is TGTGCCAGCAGTTTATATCCCCACTACGAGCAGTACTTC. Its protein is CASSLYPHYEQYF.